This TCR beta chain was profiled in a study of blood T cell repertoires in COVID-19. Across the study: Samples came from the United States, Italy and Spain, spanning acute and convalescent COVID-19.

Sequencing was performed with immunoSEQ multiplex PCR; in TCRdb, only in-frame clones are kept and a portion is missing. The table lists almost 200,000 clones, around 90% of them singletons. The germline V gene has CDR1 SGHNT and CDR2 YYREEE (reference sequence). This CDR3 region has 16 residues. Losses at the gene ends were 3 bases for V and 1 base for J; bases not matched to a gene: 7. Sequencing was carried out using PBMCs or T cells enriched from blood (not recorded which). This receptor was identified in a woman between 18 and 29 years old who had recovered from COVID-19. The rearrangement links TRBV5-4 to TRBJ1-1; 9 nucleotides align to TRBD1. The DNA for the CDR3 is TGTGCCAGCAGCTCTCCGCCGGGACAGGGGAACACTGAAGCTTTCTTT. Translating gives CASSSPPGQGNTEAFF.